The clone carrying this T cell receptor beta chain has more than one count but fewer than ten. Its antigen is still unknown. This sample is part of a study of identical twins. Study conclusions and caveats: The study based its conclusions on cross-sectional statistical analysis and did not follow the same donors.

All donors were healthy, and all were Caucasian. TCRdb passed the 5' RACE reads through MiXCR, listing each CDR3 protein once. This sample has 1,800,000 or so distinct CDR3 sequences, with under 35% found just once. Germline V gene lookup returns CDR1 SGHDN and CDR2 FVKESK. V trimming: 1 base; J trimming: 4 bases; junction bases outside the gene matches: 12. The CDR3 has 18 residues. Material: cord blood. The chain joins TRBV14 to TRBJ2-2; 7 bases line up with TRBD1. The origin of this receptor is a newborn girl in good health. The CDR3 region has the DNA TGTGCCAGCAGCCAAGTGGACAGGCTTCCATCGGGCACCGGGGAGCTGTTTTTT. Translation gives CASSQVDRLPSGTGELFF.